A selection of T cell receptor beta chains follows, all from one sample in a study of blood T cell repertoires in COVID-19. TCRdb's table, derived via immunoSEQ multiplex PCR, lists solely in-frame clones and lacks some. The sample consists of over 200,000 clones, about 87% of them appearing once. The sequenced material came from peripheral blood. These receptors came from a man aged 60 to 75 who had recovered from COVID-19. CDR3s include the opening cysteine and the closing phenylalanine or tryptophan. A D gene is named only where the DNA matches it firmly. The listing skips clone size in some rows; elsewhere it reads once, few, many or a size class.

v_gene,abundance,d_gene,j_gene,CDR3nt,CDR3aa
TRBV30,-,TRBD1,TRBJ1-1,TGTGCCTGGAGTGTACTTCCCGATCGGGCAGGGGGTATGAACACTGAAGCTTTCTTT,CAWSVLPDRAGGMNTEAFF
TRBV2,-,-,TRBJ2-7,TGTGCCAGCAATTACTTCGACGAGCAGTACTTC,CASNYFDEQYF
TRBV7-2,-,TRBD1,TRBJ2-7,TGTGCCAGCAGCTTAGCCTCCCGGACAGGATCCTACGAGCAGTACTTC,CASSLASRTGSYEQYF
TRBV6-4,-,TRBD2,TRBJ2-2,TGTGCCAGCAGTGTCGCGGGGGCGAACACCGGGGAGCTGTTTTTT,CASSVAGANTGELFF
TRBV11-3,-,-,TRBJ2-2,TGTGCCAGCAGCTCGATCAGGGTTAGCAACACCGGGGAGCTGTTTTTT,CASSSIRVSNTGELFF
TRBV15,-,-,TRBJ1-2,TGTGCCACCAGAACCCCGGGGTATGGCTACACCTTC,CATRTPGYGYTF
TRBV5-6,few,TRBD1,TRBJ1-2,TGTGCCAGCAGCTCGACAGGGTTGAAGTGGGATGGCTACACCTTC,CASSSTGLKWDGYTF
TRBV5-1,-,-,TRBJ2-5,TGCGCCAGCAGCTCAGGGTGGTCGGAGACCCAGTACTTC,CASSSGWSETQYF
TRBV18,once,-,TRBJ1-3,TGTGCCAGCTCAGTACAAGACAGCTCTGGAAACACCATATATTTT,CASSVQDSSGNTIYF
TRBV14,-,TRBD1,TRBJ2-3,TGTGCCAGCAGCCATACCGGGACAGGGATTTGGACAGATACGCAGTATTTT,CASSHTGTGIWTDTQYF
TRBV6-4,-,-,TRBJ2-2,TGTGCCAGCAGTGACAGGGGTACCGGGGAGCTGTTTTTT,CASSDRGTGELFF
TRBV5-6,-,-,TRBJ2-3,TGTGCCAGCAGCCTGGAATTGGCAGGGTACAGCACAGATACGCAGTATTTT,CASSLELAGYSTDTQYF
TRBV6-5,-,TRBD1,TRBJ1-4,TGTGCCAGCAGTTACGCCCAGGGGGCTTCAGGAAAACTGTTTTTT,CASSYAQGASGKLFF
TRBV15,few,-,TRBJ2-1,TGTGCCACCAGCAGCCCCCACAGGGCGAGGGGTGAGCAGTTCTTC,CATSSPHRARGEQFF
TRBV13,-,TRBD1,TRBJ1-2,TGTGCCAGCAGCCGACAGGGCCTTAACTATGGCTACACCTTC,CASSRQGLNYGYTF
TRBV29-1,-,-,TRBJ1-1,TGCAGCGCGAAGATGACAGGTTACACTGAAGCTTTCTTT,CSAKMTGYTEAFF
TRBV12-3/TRBV12-4,-,-,TRBJ1-1,TGTGCCAGCAGTTTAGATCAGGGCCCTGAAGCTTTCTTT,CASSLDQGPEAFF